The present entry profiles one T cell receptor beta chain with its context. No antigen is known for it. Amplification used 60 Vbeta primers and 13 Jbeta primers. Clones were read by immunoSEQ multiplex PCR, and TCRdb kept only the in-frame ones, dropping some. The sample holds over 150,000 clones, roughly three quarters seen once. The data were obtained in a study of cytomegalovirus exposure and HLA in healthy donors. Study findings and constraints: In terms of immune exposure information, only CMV serostatus was available. Cytomegalovirus association was listed for 164 TCR beta chains.

V was pared by 4 bases and J by 3 bases, with 15 bases between. CDR3 length: 15 residues. Germline V gene sequence: CDR1 MGHRA, CDR2 YSYEKL. The sequencing sample was made of PBMCs. The origin of this receptor is a male donor in good health and CMV-seropositive. V usage is TRBV4-1 and J usage is TRBJ1-2; weak D call: TRBD1 (5 bases). The CDR3 loop is CASSPLQATYYGYTF. DNA of the CDR3: TGCGCCAGCAGCCCGCTACAGGCCACCTACTATGGCTACACCTTC.